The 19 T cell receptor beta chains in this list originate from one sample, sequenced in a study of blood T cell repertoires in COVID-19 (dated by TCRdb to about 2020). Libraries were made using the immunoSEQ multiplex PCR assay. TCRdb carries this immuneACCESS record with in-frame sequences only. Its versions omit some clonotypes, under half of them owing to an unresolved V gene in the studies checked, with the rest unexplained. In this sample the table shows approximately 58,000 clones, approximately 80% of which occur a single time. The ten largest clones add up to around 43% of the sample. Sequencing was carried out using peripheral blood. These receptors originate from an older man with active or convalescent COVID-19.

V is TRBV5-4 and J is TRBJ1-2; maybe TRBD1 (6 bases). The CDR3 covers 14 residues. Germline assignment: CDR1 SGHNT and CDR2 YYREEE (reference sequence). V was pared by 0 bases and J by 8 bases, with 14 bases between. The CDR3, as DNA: TGTGCCAGCAGCTTGGGGGACACAAAAGGCGGCTACACCTTC. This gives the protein CASSLGDTKGGYTF. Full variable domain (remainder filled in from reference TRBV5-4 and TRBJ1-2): ETGVTQSPTHLIKTRGQQVTLRCSSQSGHNTVSWYQQALGQGPQFIFQYYREEENGRGNFPPRFSGLQFPNYSSELNVNALELDDSALYLCASSLGDTKGGYTFGSGTRLTVV.

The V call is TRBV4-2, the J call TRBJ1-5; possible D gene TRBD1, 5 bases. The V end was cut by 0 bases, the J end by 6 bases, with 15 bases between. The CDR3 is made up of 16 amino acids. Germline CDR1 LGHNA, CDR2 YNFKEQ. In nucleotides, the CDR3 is TGTGCCAGCAGCCAAGAAGGAGGGGCGCGTGGTCAGCCCCAGCATTTT. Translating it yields CASSQEGGARGQPQHF.

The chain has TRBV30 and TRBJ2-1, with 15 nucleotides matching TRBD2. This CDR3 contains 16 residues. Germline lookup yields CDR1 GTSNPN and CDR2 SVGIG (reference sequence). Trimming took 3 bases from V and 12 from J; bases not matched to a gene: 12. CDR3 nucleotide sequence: TGTGCCTGGAGGACTCCGGGACTAGCGGGGGGTAAAGGGCAGTTCTTC. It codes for CAWRTPGLAGGKGQFF. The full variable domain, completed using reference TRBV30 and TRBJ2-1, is SQTIHQWPATLVQPVGSPLSLECTVEGTSNPNLYWYRQAAGRGLQLLFYSVGIGQISSEVPQNLSASRPQDRQFILSSKKLLLSDSGFYLCAWRTPGLAGGKGQFFGPGTRLTVL.

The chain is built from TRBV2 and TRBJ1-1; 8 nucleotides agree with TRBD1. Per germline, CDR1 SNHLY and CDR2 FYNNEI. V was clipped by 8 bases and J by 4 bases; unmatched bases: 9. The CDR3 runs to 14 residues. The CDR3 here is CASPDRGRGTEAFF. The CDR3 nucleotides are TGTGCCAGCCCCGACAGGGGTAGGGGCACTGAAGCTTTCTTT.

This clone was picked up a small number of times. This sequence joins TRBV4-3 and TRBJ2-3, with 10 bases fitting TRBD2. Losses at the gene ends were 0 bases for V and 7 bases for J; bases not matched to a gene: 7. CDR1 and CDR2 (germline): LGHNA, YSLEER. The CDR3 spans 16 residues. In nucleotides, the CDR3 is TGCGCCAGCAGCCAAGATCGAAGCGGGGGGGATAATACGCAGTATTTT. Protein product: CASSQDRSGGDNTQYF.

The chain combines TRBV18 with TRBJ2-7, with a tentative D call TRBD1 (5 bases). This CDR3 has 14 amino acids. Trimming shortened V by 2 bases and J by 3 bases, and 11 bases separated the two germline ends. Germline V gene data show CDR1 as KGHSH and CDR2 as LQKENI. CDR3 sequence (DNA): TGTGCCAGCTCACCAAGAGGCAGGGACTACGAGCAGTACTTC. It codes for CASSPRGRDYEQYF.

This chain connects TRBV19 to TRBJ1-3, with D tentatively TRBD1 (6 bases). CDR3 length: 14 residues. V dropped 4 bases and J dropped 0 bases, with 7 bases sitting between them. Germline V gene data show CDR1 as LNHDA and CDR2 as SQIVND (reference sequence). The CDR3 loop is CASSRGGSGNTIYF. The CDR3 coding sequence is TGTGCCAGTAGTAGAGGGGGCTCTGGAAACACCATATATTTT.

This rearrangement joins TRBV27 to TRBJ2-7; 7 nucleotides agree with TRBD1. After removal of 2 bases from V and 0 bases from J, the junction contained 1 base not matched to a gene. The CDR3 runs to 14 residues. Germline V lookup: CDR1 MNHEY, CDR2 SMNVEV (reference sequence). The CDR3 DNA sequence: TGTGCCAGCAGTTTACGACAGGGCTCCTACGAGCAGTACTTC. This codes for CASSLRQGSYEQYF.

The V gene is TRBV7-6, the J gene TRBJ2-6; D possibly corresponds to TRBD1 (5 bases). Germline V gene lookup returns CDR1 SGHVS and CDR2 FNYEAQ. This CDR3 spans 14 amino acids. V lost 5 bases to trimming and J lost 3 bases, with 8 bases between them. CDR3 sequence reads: CASSLRVGANVLTF. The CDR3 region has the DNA TGTGCCAGCAGCCTCAGGGTTGGGGCCAACGTCCTGACTTTC. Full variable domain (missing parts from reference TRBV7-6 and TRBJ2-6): GAGVSQSPRYKVTKRGQDVALRCDPISGHVSLYWYRQALGQGPEFLTYFNYEAQQDKSGLPNDRFSAERPEGSISTLTIQRTEQRDSAMYRCASSLRVGANVLTFGAGSRLTVL.

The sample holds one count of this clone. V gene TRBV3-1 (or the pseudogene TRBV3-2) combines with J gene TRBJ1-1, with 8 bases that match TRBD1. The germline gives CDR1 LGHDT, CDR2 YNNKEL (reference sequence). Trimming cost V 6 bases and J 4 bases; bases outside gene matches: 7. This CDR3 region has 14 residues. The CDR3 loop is CASRHSGQGTEAFF. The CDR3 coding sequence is TGTGCCAGCAGACACTCCGGACAGGGCACTGAAGCTTTCTTT.

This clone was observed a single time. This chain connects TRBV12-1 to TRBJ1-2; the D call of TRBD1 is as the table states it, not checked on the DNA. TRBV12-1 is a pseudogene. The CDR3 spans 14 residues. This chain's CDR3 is CASSLRTGKYGYTF. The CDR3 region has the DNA TGTGCCAGCAGCCTCAGGACAGGGAAGTATGGCTACACCTTC.

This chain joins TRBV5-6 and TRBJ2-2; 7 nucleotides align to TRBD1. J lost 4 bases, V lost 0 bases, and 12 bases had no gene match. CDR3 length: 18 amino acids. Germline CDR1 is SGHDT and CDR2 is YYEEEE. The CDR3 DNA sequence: TGTGCCAGCAGCTTGGCCATTACTCCAGGGGGTCGCACCGGGGAGCTGTTTTTT. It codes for CASSLAITPGGRTGELFF.

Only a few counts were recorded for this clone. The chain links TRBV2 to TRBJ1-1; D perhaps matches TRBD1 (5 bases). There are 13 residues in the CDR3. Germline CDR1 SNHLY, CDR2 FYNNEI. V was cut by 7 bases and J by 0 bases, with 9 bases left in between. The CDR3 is CASTKGLNTEAFF. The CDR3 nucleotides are TGTGCCAGCACCAAGGGGTTGAACACTGAAGCTTTCTTT.

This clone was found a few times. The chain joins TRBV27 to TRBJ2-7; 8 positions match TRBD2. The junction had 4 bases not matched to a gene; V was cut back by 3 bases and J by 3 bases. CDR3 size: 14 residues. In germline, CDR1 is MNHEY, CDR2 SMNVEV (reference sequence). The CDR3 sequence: CASSFTGTSYEQYF. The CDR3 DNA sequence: TGTGCCAGCAGTTTTACCGGGACTAGCTACGAGCAGTACTTC.

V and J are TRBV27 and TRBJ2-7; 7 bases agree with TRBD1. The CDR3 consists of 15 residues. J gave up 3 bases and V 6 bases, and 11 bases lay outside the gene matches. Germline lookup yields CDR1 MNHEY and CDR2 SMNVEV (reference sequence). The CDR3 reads CASSMWLTGVYEQYF. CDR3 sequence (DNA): TGTGCCAGCAGCATGTGGCTTACAGGGGTCTACGAGCAGTACTTC.

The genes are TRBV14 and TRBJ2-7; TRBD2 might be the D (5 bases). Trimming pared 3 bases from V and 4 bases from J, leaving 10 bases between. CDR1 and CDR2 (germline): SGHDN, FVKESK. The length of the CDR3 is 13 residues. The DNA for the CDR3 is TGTGCCAGCAGCCACCTTCGGGATTACGAGCAGTACTTC. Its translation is CASSHLRDYEQYF.

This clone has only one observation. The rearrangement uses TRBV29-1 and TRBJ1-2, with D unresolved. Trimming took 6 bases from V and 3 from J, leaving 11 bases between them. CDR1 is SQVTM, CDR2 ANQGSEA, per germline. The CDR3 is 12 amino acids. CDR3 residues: CSVRGVDYGYTF. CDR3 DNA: TGCAGCGTCCGTGGAGTAGACTATGGCTACACCTTC.

Here the CDR3 reads CASSLSGLTEAFF. The DNA of the CDR3 is TGTGCCAGCAGCTTATCGGGTCTCACTGAAGCTTTCTTT. The chain recombines TRBV7-3 with TRBJ1-1; D gene uncertain. The V end lost 2 bases, the J end lost 4 bases, and 8 bases lay between the germline ends. The CDR3 contains 13 residues. Germline assignment: CDR1 SGHTA and CDR2 FQGTGA.

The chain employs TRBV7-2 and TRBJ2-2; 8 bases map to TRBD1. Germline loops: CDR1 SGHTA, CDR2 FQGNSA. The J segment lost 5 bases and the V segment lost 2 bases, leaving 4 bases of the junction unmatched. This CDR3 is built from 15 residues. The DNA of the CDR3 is TGTGCCAGCAGCTTAAAACAGGGGGGAACCGGGGAGCTGTTTTTT. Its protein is CASSLKQGGTGELFF.